This T cell receptor (beta chain) was captured in a study of blood T cells in healthy people across ages. Alongside a J-beta primer mix, a sample-barcoded 5' primer served in a second PCR lasting about 6 to 11 cycles. TCRdb independently ran MiXCR on the 5' RACE reads; one entry per CDR3 protein. The sample has more than 650,000 distinct CDR3 sequences, roughly 24% seen once. Between the trimmed V and J ends, which lost 11 bases and 4 bases, there was a span of 17 bases. Germline V lookup: CDR1 MNHNY, CDR2 SVGAGI (reference sequence). This CDR3 is built from 13 residues. This clonotype was detected only a few times. These data were also reused for a study on T cells of mothers and their children.

This sequence joins TRBV6-6 and TRBJ1-2, with D hard to call. Input material: blood. The TCR comes from a boy between 10 and 17 years old in good health. CDR3 sequence (DNA): TGTGCCGGTCGTCAGGAGTCGGGCTATGGCTACACCTTC. Its protein is CAGRQESGYGYTF.